Presented here are 29 T cell receptor beta chains from one specimen sequenced in a study of T cell repertoires in cytomegalovirus infection (dated by TCRdb to between 2018 and 2021). Explained via the paper, the treatment or condition label denotes: in vitro stimulation with specific CMV peptide epitopes to enrich CMV-specific T cells. No cognate antigen is known for these TCRs. The data were produced on an Illumina HiSeq 1500. TCRdb passed the public sequencing reads through fastp at Q25 and MiXCR, retaining productive beta sequences. Every CDR3 protein is listed once, alongside the most common genes and DNA of its rows. The sample includes roughly 110,000 distinct CDR3 sequences, with more than 30% observed a single time. Less than 45% of the sample is held by the ten biggest clonotypes. The specimen comprised CD8+ T cells from cultured PBMCs, sampled from culture after CMV antigen stimulation. These receptors all stem from a human donor in good health (CMV status not recorded). Some clones in this sample may be carry-over from other donors' samples.

The sample holds a few counts of this clonotype. V and J are TRBV6-6 and TRBJ2-7; D perhaps matches TRBD2 (6 bases). The CDR3 runs to 15 residues. Germline V gene sequence: CDR1 MNHNY, CDR2 SVGAGI (reference sequence). V was trimmed by 7 bases and J by 5 bases, leaving 21 bases between them. DNA for the CDR3: TGTGCCAGCACCCCGTCGGACGCCCGCGGGGACGAGCAGTACTTC. It yields the protein CASTPSDARGDEQYF.

This clonotype was picked up a small number of times. The J gene is TRBJ1-2, the V gene TRBV27, with a tentative D call TRBD1 (6 bases). Trimming removed 3 bases at V and 11 bases at J, with 13 bases between. This CDR3 region has 12 residues. Germline CDR1 MNHEY, CDR2 SMNVEV (reference sequence). In DNA, the CDR3 is TGTGCCAGCAGTTTTACAGGGACTGGGTACACCTTC. Its translation: CASSFTGTGYTF.

This chain uses TRBV6-5 with TRBJ1-1; D call uncertain. V lost 8 bases and J lost 1, with 11 bases in between. Germline V CDR1 and CDR2: MNHEY, SVGAGI. This CDR3 has 13 amino acids. The CDR3, as DNA: TGTGCCAGCGGCGTGGGCAGGAACACTGAAGCTTTCTTT. Amino acids: CASGVGRNTEAFF.

The J gene is TRBJ2-2, the V gene TRBV19; no firm D call. With 6 bases removed from V and 0 bases from J, the gap between germline ends came to 8 bases. Germline V gene data show CDR1 as LNHDA and CDR2 as SQIVND (reference sequence). There are 14 residues in the CDR3. The DNA of the CDR3 is TGTGCCAGTAGGCCCCACGCGAACACCGGGGAGCTGTTTTTT. The encoded protein is CASRPHANTGELFF.

The chain joins TRBV5-4 to TRBJ2-1; the match to TRBD2 covers 7 bases. The V segment lost 4 bases and the J segment 2 bases; nucleotides outside the gene matches: 3. The germline gives CDR1 SGHNT, CDR2 YYREEE (reference sequence). The CDR3 covers 14 residues. The CDR3 nucleotides are TGTGCCAGCAGCATGGGGGGGGCCTACAATGAGCAGTTCTTC. Its translation is CASSMGGAYNEQFF.

A few counts support this clonotype. J is TRBJ2-1 and V is TRBV19, with a tentative D call TRBD1 (5 bases). Germline loops: CDR1 LNHDA, CDR2 SQIVND (reference sequence). The CDR3 length is 15 residues. The V and J ends lost 3 bases and 8 bases respectively, with 17 bases between them. The CDR3 spells CASSIPQPSGYEQFF. The CDR3 DNA reads as TGTGCCAGTAGTATCCCTCAACCCTCAGGGTATGAGCAGTTCTTC.

This clonotype showed up many times. J is TRBJ1-1 and V is TRBV2; D gene ambiguous. V was pared by 0 bases and J by 3 bases, with 8 bases between. The CDR3 runs to 14 residues. Germline CDR1 and CDR2: SNHLY and FYNNEI. Here the CDR3 reads CASSEAPLDTEAFF. The DNA for the CDR3 is TGTGCCAGCAGTGAAGCACCTTTGGACACTGAAGCTTTCTTT.

This clonotype was seen a handful of times. Compared with germline, one end of the junction differs, possibly owing to a read error. The chain is built from TRBV9 and TRBJ2-7, with D maybe TRBD1 (6 bases). This CDR3 is 14 amino acids long. Germline CDR1 reads SGDLS; CDR2 reads YYNGEE. The CDR3 nucleotides are TGTGCCAGTAGCGTCCGGGACATGGCCTACGAGCAGTACTTC. Its protein product is CASSVRDMAYEQYF.

The table lists this clonotype with a few counts. The rearrangement links TRBV27 to TRBJ2-5; the match to TRBD2 covers 12 bases. Germline lookup yields CDR1 MNHEY and CDR2 SMNVEV (reference sequence). J was trimmed by 5 bases and V by 5 bases; bases with no gene match: 18. CDR3 length: 19 amino acids. CDR3: CASSQFQTTSGGSRETQYF. Written as DNA, the CDR3 is TGTGCCAGCAGTCAATTCCAAACGACTAGCGGGGGTAGTAGGGAGACCCAGTACTTC.

The rearrangement links TRBV12-3 or TRBV12-4 to TRBJ2-5; TRBD2 matches 10 bases. The V segment lost 6 bases and the J segment 1 base; nucleotides outside the gene matches: 2. The CDR3 runs 14 residues. CDR3 amino acids: CASRPSGGQETQYF. CDR3 coding DNA: TGTGCCAGCAGACCTAGCGGGGGCCAAGAGACCCAGTACTTC.

This chain connects TRBV6-1 to TRBJ2-3, with 8 bases identical to TRBD1. The CDR3 loop spans 15 amino acids. J lost 4 bases, V lost 7 bases, and 10 bases had no gene match. Per germline, CDR1 MNHNS and CDR2 SASEGT. Here the CDR3 reads CASKTGGNFPDTQYF. CDR3 coding DNA: TGTGCCAGCAAAACAGGGGGGAACTTCCCAGATACGCAGTATTTT.

CDR3 loop: CASSHGQNTEAFF. For the CDR3, the DNA is TGCGCCAGCTCCCATGGACAGAACACTGAAGCTTTCTTT. The chain employs TRBV4-1 and TRBJ1-1, with TRBD1 as a possible D gene (5 bases). CDR3 length: 13 residues. Germline CDR1 reads MGHRA; CDR2 reads YSYEKL. The germline V and J ends were trimmed by 8 bases and 1 base, with 11 bases remaining between them.

This clonotype was seen at least ten times. The chain joins TRBV7-2 to TRBJ2-5; 15 bases line up with TRBD2. Germline V CDR1 and CDR2: SGHTA, FQGNSA. V lost 5 bases and J lost 7; bases outside the gene matches: 8. CDR3 length: 16 amino acids. CDR3 bases: TGTGCCAGCAGCCCCCGGACTAGCGGGGGGGCCGTGACCCAGTACTTC. Translated: CASSPRTSGGAVTQYF.

This clonotype was counted only a few times. The V and J genes are TRBV6-1 and TRBJ2-7, with TRBD1 matching 9 bases. From germline, CDR1 is MNHNS and CDR2 SASEGT. The CDR3 length is 15 residues. V dropped 5 bases and J dropped 1; count of bases not matched to a gene: 6. The CDR3: CASSTAGTGSYEQYF. DNA for the CDR3: TGTGCCAGCAGTACGGCCGGGACAGGGTCCTACGAGCAGTACTTC.

A note on this clonotype: Its ends do not fully match the called genes, so a read error is possible. The chain recombines TRBV19 with TRBJ2-1; D is perhaps TRBD2 (5 bases). This CDR3 contains 15 residues. The germline V gene encodes CDR1 LNHDA and CDR2 SQIVND (reference sequence). The CDR3 DNA reads as TGTACCAGTAGTTCATCGGGGAGCTCCTACAATGAGCAGTTCTTC. Residues: CTSSSSGSSYNEQFF.

The chain couples TRBV9 to TRBJ1-4; possible D gene TRBD1, 5 bases. V was pared by 2 bases and J by 4 bases, with 21 bases between. This CDR3 has 18 residues. Germline assignment: CDR1 SGDLS and CDR2 YYNGEE. CDR3: CASSVSILPDTINEKLFF. CDR3 in DNA: TGTGCCAGCAGCGTGTCCATTCTACCGGACACGATTAATGAAAAACTGTTTTTT.

This clonotype was observed a few times. The chain carries TRBV7-2 and TRBJ1-2; the match to TRBD1 covers 7 bases. Per the germline V gene, CDR1 is SGHTA and CDR2 is FQGNSA. The CDR3 length is 17 residues. V was clipped by 1 base and J by 0 bases; unmatched bases: 8. The CDR3 protein is CASSLGTGPTANYGYTF. CDR3 coding DNA: TGTGCCAGCAGCTTAGGGACAGGTCCCACTGCTAACTATGGCTACACCTTC.

This clonotype was seen more than once but under ten times. V gene TRBV4-1 combines with J gene TRBJ1-1; D is unclear. The CDR3 totals 15 residues. Per germline, CDR1 MGHRA and CDR2 YSYEKL. Trimming removed 5 bases at V and 0 bases at J, with 13 bases between. The CDR3 here is CASSKAGGLNTEAFF. The CDR3, as DNA: TGCGCCAGCAGCAAGGCAGGAGGATTGAACACTGAAGCTTTCTTT.

The rearrangement links TRBV6-2 or TRBV6-3 to TRBJ2-1, with a weak D call TRBD1 (6 bases). Trimming removed 4 bases from V and 6 bases from J, with 19 bases in between. Germline values: CDR1 MNHEY, CDR2 SVGEGT. The CDR3 is made up of 16 amino acids. CDR3 residues: CASSSQGRGYGNEQFF. CDR3 DNA sequence: TGTGCCAGCAGTTCACAGGGTAGAGGATACGGCAATGAGCAGTTCTTC.

The table lists this clonotype with a few counts. CDR3 protein: CASSWQDNQPQHF. The CDR3, as DNA: TGTGCCAGCAGCTGGCAGGACAATCAGCCCCAGCATTTT. This chain joins TRBV7-9 and TRBJ1-5; D remains unclear. The CDR3 has 13 residues. Germline V gene lookup returns CDR1 SEHNR and CDR2 FQNEAQ (reference sequence). V was cut by 4 bases and J by 3 bases, with 7 bases left in between.

The genes are TRBV7-8 and TRBJ2-3; TRBD2 aligns across 8 bases. The germline CDR1 and CDR2 sequences are SGHVS and FQNEAQ. V shed 2 bases and J 11 bases; nucleotides not matched to a gene: 9. The length of the CDR3 is 14 residues. This CDR3 reads CASSLTGGHVVQYF. The CDR3 DNA is TGTGCCAGCAGCTTAACGGGGGGGCATGTCGTGCAGTATTTT. The whole variable domain, remainder taken from reference TRBV7-8 and TRBJ2-3, is GAGVSQSPRYKVAKRGQDVALRCDPISGHVSLFWYQQALGQGPEFLTYFQNEAQLDKSGLPSDRFFAERPEGSVSTLKIQRTQQEDSAVYLCASSLTGGHVVQYFGPGTRLTVL.

This clonotype was seen many times. The chain links TRBV7-6 to TRBJ2-1; 11 bases are a match to TRBD2. The CDR3 is made up of 15 amino acids. Germline-derived CDR1 and CDR2 are SGHVS and FNYEAQ. Trimming removed 0 bases from V and 6 bases from J; junction bases left unmatched: 1. CDR3 in amino acids: CASSLALAGVNEQFF. As DNA, the CDR3 is TGTGCCAGCAGCTTAGCACTAGCGGGGGTCAATGAGCAGTTCTTC.

This clonotype has just a few counts. The CDR3 DNA is TGTGCCAGCAGCTTTCCTCTGGACCGGGACAGGGGCTATGGTGACTACAATGAGCAGTTCTTC. This encodes CASSFPLDRDRGYGDYNEQFF. V is TRBV7-9 and J is TRBJ2-1; 10 positions match TRBD1. V was clipped by 3 bases and J by 3 bases; unmatched bases: 20. CDR3 length: 21 amino acids. Germline V lookup: CDR1 SEHNR, CDR2 FQNEAQ (reference sequence).

The chain employs TRBV19 and TRBJ1-4; TRBD1 agrees at 8 bases. Trimming removed 5 bases from V and 8 bases from J; junction bases left unmatched: 13. The CDR3 sequence is 16 residues long. Germline V gene sequence: CDR1 LNHDA, CDR2 SQIVND (reference sequence). In nucleotides, the CDR3 is TGTGCCAGTAGTCCGGGACAGGCGGATGGAGGGGAAAAACTGTTTTTT. It yields the protein CASSPGQADGGEKLFF.

The CDR3 sequence is CASSYVGGPPDTQYF. CDR3 bases: TGTGCCAGCAGTTACGTGGGGGGCCCCCCAGATACGCAGTATTTT. The chain recombines TRBV6-2 or TRBV6-3 with TRBJ2-3; D possibly uses TRBD1 or TRBD2 (6 bases each). There are 15 residues in the CDR3. CDR1 is MNHEY, CDR2 SVGEGT, per germline. V was cut by 2 bases and J by 4 bases, with 13 bases left in between.

The J gene is TRBJ2-1, the V gene TRBV27; a weak D match, TRBD2 (5 bases). This CDR3 comprises 16 residues. Germline V gene lookup returns CDR1 MNHEY and CDR2 SMNVEV (reference sequence). The V end was cut by 10 bases, the J end by 0 bases, with 19 bases between. This chain's CDR3 is CATAVGSASSYNEQFF. In DNA form, the CDR3 reads TGTGCCACCGCGGTTGGGAGCGCTAGCTCCTACAATGAGCAGTTCTTC.

This clonotype came up a few times. The chain couples TRBV6-2 or TRBV6-3 to TRBJ1-1; D gene ambiguous. The germline CDR1 and CDR2 sequences are MNHEY and SVGEGT. The CDR3 sequence is 13 residues long. Trimming removed 2 bases at V and 0 bases at J, with 4 bases between. In DNA form, the CDR3 reads TGTGCCAGCAGTTACCTCCTGAACACTGAAGCTTTCTTT. Residues: CASSYLLNTEAFF.

The chain couples TRBV6-2 or TRBV6-3 to TRBJ2-1; 9 bases are shared with TRBD2. Germline V lookup: CDR1 MNHEY, CDR2 SVGEGT. After removal of 3 bases from V and 5 bases from J, the junction contained 8 bases not matched to a gene. CDR3 size: 16 residues. The CDR3 region is CASSYLSLAGNNEQFF. CDR3 DNA: TGTGCCAGCAGTTATTTGAGCCTAGCGGGAAACAATGAGCAGTTCTTC.

This clonotype was seen a few times. The chain uses TRBV7-9 and TRBJ1-2; D may be TRBD1 (5 bases). With 5 bases removed from V and 7 bases from J, the gap between germline ends came to 17 bases. This CDR3 has 14 residues. In germline, CDR1 is SEHNR, CDR2 FQNEAQ (reference sequence). CDR3 loop: CASSLPAGVRGYTF. CDR3 bases: TGTGCCAGCAGCCTACCCGCGGGGGTCCGTGGCTACACCTTC.